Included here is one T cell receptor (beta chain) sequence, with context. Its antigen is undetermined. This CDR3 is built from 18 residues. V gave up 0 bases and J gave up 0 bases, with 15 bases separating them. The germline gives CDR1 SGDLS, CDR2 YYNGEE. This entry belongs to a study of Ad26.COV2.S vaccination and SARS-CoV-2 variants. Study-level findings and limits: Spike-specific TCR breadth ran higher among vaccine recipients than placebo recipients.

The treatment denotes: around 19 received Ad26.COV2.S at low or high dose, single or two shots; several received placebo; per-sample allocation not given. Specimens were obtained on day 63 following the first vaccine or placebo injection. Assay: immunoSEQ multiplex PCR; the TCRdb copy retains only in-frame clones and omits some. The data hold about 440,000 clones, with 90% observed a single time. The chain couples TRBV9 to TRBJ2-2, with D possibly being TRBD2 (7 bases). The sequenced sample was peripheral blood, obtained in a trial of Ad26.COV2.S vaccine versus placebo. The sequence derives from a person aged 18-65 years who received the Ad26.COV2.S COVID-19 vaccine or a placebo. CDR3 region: CASSVEAGAASNTGELFF. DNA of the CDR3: TGTGCCAGCAGCGTAGAGGCGGGGGCAGCCTCGAACACCGGGGAGCTGTTTTTT. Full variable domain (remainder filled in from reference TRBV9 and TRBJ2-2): DSGVTQTPKHLITATGQRVTLRCSPRSGDLSVYWYQQSLDQGLQFLIQYYNGEERAKGNILERFSAQQFPDLHSELNLSSLELGDSALYFCASSVEAGAASNTGELFFGEGSRLTVL.